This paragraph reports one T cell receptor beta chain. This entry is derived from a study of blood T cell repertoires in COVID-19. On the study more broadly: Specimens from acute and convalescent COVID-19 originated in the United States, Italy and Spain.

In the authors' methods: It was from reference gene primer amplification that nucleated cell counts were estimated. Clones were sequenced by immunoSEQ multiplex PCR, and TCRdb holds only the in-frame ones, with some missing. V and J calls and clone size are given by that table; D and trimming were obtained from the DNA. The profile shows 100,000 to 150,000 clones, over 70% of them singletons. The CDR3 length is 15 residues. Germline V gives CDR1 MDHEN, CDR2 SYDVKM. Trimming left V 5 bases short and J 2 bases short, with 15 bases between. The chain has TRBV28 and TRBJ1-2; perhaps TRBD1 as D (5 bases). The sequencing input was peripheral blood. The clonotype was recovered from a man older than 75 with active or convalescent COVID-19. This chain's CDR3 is CASSPSGGENYGYTF. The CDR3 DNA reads TGTGCCAGCAGTCCCTCGGGAGGGGAGAACTATGGCTACACCTTC.